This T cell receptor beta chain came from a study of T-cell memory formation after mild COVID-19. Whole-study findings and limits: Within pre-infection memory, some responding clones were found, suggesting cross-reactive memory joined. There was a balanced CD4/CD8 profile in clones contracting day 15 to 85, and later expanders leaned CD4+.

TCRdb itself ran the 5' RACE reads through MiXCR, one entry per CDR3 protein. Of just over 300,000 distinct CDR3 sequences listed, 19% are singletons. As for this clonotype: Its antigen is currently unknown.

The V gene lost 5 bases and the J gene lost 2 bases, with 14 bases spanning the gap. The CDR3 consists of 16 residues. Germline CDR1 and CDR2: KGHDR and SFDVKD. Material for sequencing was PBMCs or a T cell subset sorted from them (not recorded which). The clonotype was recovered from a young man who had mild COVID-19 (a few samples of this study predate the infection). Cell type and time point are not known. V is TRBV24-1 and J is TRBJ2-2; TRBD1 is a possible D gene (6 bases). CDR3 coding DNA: TGTGCCACCAGTGCGGATACAGGGTTCAACACCGGGGAGCTGTTTTTT. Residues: CATSADTGFNTGELFF.